The rows below give T cell receptor beta chains drawn from one sample of a study of molecular identifiers for immune sequencing clone quantification. TCRdb fed the PCR reads into MiXCR, producing one record per CDR3 protein. The sample contains about half a million distinct CDR3 sequences, around 23% of which appear only once. The sequenced material came from naive CD8+ T cells from blood, with Jurkat cell RNA spiked in. The receptors come from a human donor in good health. Some libraries in this study had Jurkat cell RNA spiked in. The CDR3 runs from the conserved cysteine through the conserved F or W. D genes are given only for firm matches. The size entry is marked missing in some rows and otherwise reads once, few, many or a size class.

d_call: TRBD2
cdr3_length: 13
j_call: TRBJ2-7
clone_size: -
v_call: TRBV20-1
cdr3_nt: TGCAGTGCTAGGGAGCGGGGAACCTACGAGCAGTACTTC
cdr3_aa: CSARERGTYEQYF

d_call: -
cdr3_length: 16
j_call: TRBJ1-2
clone_size: few
v_call: TRBV6-5
cdr3_nt: TGTGCCAGCAGTCTCACCTGGGGGCAGGCCGCCTATGGCTACACCTTC
cdr3_aa: CASSLTWGQAAYGYTF

d_call: -
cdr3_length: 17
j_call: TRBJ2-5
clone_size: few
v_call: TRBV12-3/TRBV12-4
cdr3_nt: TGTGCCAGCAGTTCGCCGTCTACGGGACTCTACCAAGAGACCCAGTACTTC
cdr3_aa: CASSSPSTGLYQETQYF

d_call: -
cdr3_length: 16
j_call: TRBJ2-2
clone_size: few
v_call: TRBV12-3/TRBV12-4
cdr3_nt: TGTGCCAGCAGTTCCCGGGATCTCTACAACACCGGGGAGCTGTTTTTT
cdr3_aa: CASSSRDLYNTGELFF

d_call: TRBD2
cdr3_length: 15
j_call: TRBJ2-2
clone_size: -
v_call: TRBV29-1
cdr3_nt: TGCAGCGCTGTACTAGCGGGGGCGAGCACCGGGGAGCTGTTTTTT
cdr3_aa: CSAVLAGASTGELFF

d_call: TRBD1
cdr3_length: 14
j_call: TRBJ2-7
clone_size: -
v_call: TRBV20-1
cdr3_nt: TGCAGTGCTAATGTGGGACAGGGGGCTGGCGAGCAGTACTTC
cdr3_aa: CSANVGQGAGEQYF

d_call: -
cdr3_length: 16
j_call: TRBJ2-3
clone_size: -
v_call: TRBV11-2
cdr3_nt: TGTGCCAGCAGATCGACCGGGGAGTTTGACACAGATACGCAGTATTTT
cdr3_aa: CASRSTGEFDTDTQYF

d_call: TRBD1
cdr3_length: 15
j_call: TRBJ1-2
clone_size: -
v_call: TRBV4-1
cdr3_nt: TGCGCCAGCAGCCAAGGAGGGACAGGGGCATCTGGCTACACCTTC
cdr3_aa: CASSQGGTGASGYTF

d_call: -
cdr3_length: 15
j_call: TRBJ2-7
clone_size: many
v_call: TRBV7-9
cdr3_nt: TGTGCCAGCAGCTTTCCTGGCGGCGGTACCTACGAGCAGTACTTC
cdr3_aa: CASSFPGGGTYEQYF

d_call: TRBD1
cdr3_length: 15
j_call: TRBJ1-1
clone_size: few
v_call: TRBV7-8
cdr3_nt: TGTGCCAGCAGCTTAGAAGGGACAGTGAACACTGAAGCTTTCTTT
cdr3_aa: CASSLEGTVNTEAFF

d_call: -
cdr3_length: 14
j_call: TRBJ1-2
clone_size: -
v_call: TRBV30
cdr3_nt: TGTGCCTGGAGTGACTCCGTGAGAATATATGGCTACACCTTC
cdr3_aa: CAWSDSVRIYGYTF

d_call: -
cdr3_length: 16
j_call: TRBJ2-2
clone_size: -
v_call: TRBV12-3/TRBV12-4
cdr3_nt: TGTGCCAGCAGTTGGTGGGAGGGGGCGAACACCGGGGAGCTGTTTTTT
cdr3_aa: CASSWWEGANTGELFF

d_call: TRBD2
cdr3_length: 20
j_call: TRBJ2-1
clone_size: -
v_call: TRBV9
cdr3_nt: TGTGCCAGCAGCGTAGGTCGTCTAGCGGGGGGGCTAAGCTCCTACAATGCGCAGTTCTTC
cdr3_aa: CASSVGRLAGGLSSYNAQFF

d_call: -
cdr3_length: 14
j_call: TRBJ2-7
clone_size: many
v_call: TRBV29-1
cdr3_nt: TGCAGCGTTGTAGGAAGAGGGGGGGTTAACGAGCAGTACTTC
cdr3_aa: CSVVGRGGVNEQYF

d_call: -
cdr3_length: 15
j_call: TRBJ2-7
clone_size: -
v_call: TRBV5-1
cdr3_nt: TGCGCCAGCAGCTTGGGCCAGGGTAATCCCTACGAGCAGTACTTC
cdr3_aa: CASSLGQGNPYEQYF

d_call: TRBD2
cdr3_length: 16
j_call: TRBJ2-1
clone_size: many
v_call: TRBV9
cdr3_nt: TGTGCCAGCAGCGTAGCCCCTAGCGGGAGACGCAATGAGCAGTTCTTC
cdr3_aa: CASSVAPSGRRNEQFF

d_call: TRBD1
cdr3_length: 15
j_call: TRBJ2-7
clone_size: few
v_call: TRBV4-1
cdr3_nt: TGCGCCAGCAGCCCCTCCCGGGACAGCTCCTACGAGCAGTACTTC
cdr3_aa: CASSPSRDSSYEQYF

d_call: -
cdr3_length: 14
j_call: TRBJ1-1
clone_size: many
v_call: TRBV28
cdr3_nt: TGTGCCAGCAGTCCCTTGGGGACCGACACTGAAGCTTTCTTT
cdr3_aa: CASSPLGTDTEAFF

d_call: -
cdr3_length: 14
j_call: TRBJ1-2
clone_size: -
v_call: TRBV9
cdr3_nt: TGTGCCAGCAGCGTATCGGACAGCAACTATGGCTACACCTTC
cdr3_aa: CASSVSDSNYGYTF

d_call: TRBD1
cdr3_length: 17
j_call: TRBJ1-1
clone_size: -
v_call: TRBV4-3
cdr3_nt: TGCGCCAGCAGCCAAGACGTGAACAGGGGGCGCAACACTGAAGCTTTCTTT
cdr3_aa: CASSQDVNRGRNTEAFF

d_call: -
cdr3_length: 12
j_call: TRBJ2-7
clone_size: -
v_call: TRBV27
cdr3_nt: TGTGCCAGCGGTTCCCCCCCCTACGAGCAGTACTTC
cdr3_aa: CASGSPPYEQYF

d_call: TRBD1
cdr3_length: 14
j_call: TRBJ1-2
clone_size: -
v_call: TRBV6-5
cdr3_nt: TGTGCCAGCAGTTATACAGGGGGCGACTATGGCTACACCTTC
cdr3_aa: CASSYTGGDYGYTF

d_call: -
cdr3_length: 11
j_call: TRBJ2-7
clone_size: few
v_call: TRBV28
cdr3_nt: TGTGCCAGCAGTTCGGGGTGGGAGCAGTACTTC
cdr3_aa: CASSSGWEQYF

d_call: -
cdr3_length: 13
j_call: TRBJ1-6
clone_size: many
v_call: TRBV19
cdr3_nt: TGTGCCAGTAGTGTCACAGCCCATTCACCCCTCCACTTT
cdr3_aa: CASSVTAHSPLHF

d_call: -
cdr3_length: 16
j_call: TRBJ1-6
clone_size: -
v_call: TRBV4-2
cdr3_nt: TGTGCCAGCAGCCAAGCCTGGCCCGCGTTGGATTCACCCCTCCACTTT
cdr3_aa: CASSQAWPALDSPLHF

d_call: -
cdr3_length: 16
j_call: TRBJ1-5
clone_size: many
v_call: TRBV4-3
cdr3_nt: TGCGCCAGCAGCCAAGATTCCCCTAATAGCAATCAGCCCCAGCATTTT
cdr3_aa: CASSQDSPNSNQPQHF

d_call: -
cdr3_length: 13
j_call: TRBJ1-5
clone_size: -
v_call: TRBV6-5
cdr3_nt: TGTGCCAGCAGGCTACATAGCAATCAGCCCCAGCATTTT
cdr3_aa: CASRLHSNQPQHF

d_call: -
cdr3_length: 15
j_call: TRBJ2-3
clone_size: many
v_call: TRBV13
cdr3_nt: TGTGCCAGCAGCTTAGGTGTGGATAGCACAGATACGCAGTATTTT
cdr3_aa: CASSLGVDSTDTQYF

d_call: TRBD2
cdr3_length: 12
j_call: TRBJ2-7
clone_size: -
v_call: TRBV7-9
cdr3_nt: TGTGCCAGTGGACTAGCCGTTCTGGAGCAGTACTTC
cdr3_aa: CASGLAVLEQYF

d_call: -
cdr3_length: 13
j_call: TRBJ2-7
clone_size: -
v_call: TRBV6-2/TRBV6-3
cdr3_nt: TGTGCCAGCAGTTACCGGGAGCGGTACGAGCAGTACTTC
cdr3_aa: CASSYRERYEQYF

d_call: -
cdr3_length: 15
j_call: TRBJ2-1
clone_size: few
v_call: TRBV7-9
cdr3_nt: TGTGCCAGCAGCCCCGACGCGGGGGCGGACAATGAGCAGTTCTTC
cdr3_aa: CASSPDAGADNEQFF

d_call: -
cdr3_length: 15
j_call: TRBJ2-2
clone_size: -
v_call: TRBV19
cdr3_nt: TGTGCCAGTAGGCACAGGGGCGGGAACACCGGGGAGCTGCTTTTT
cdr3_aa: CASRHRGGNTGELLF

d_call: -
cdr3_length: 13
j_call: TRBJ1-4
clone_size: many
v_call: TRBV5-5
cdr3_nt: TGTGCCAGCAGCTTGGAACGTCTTGAAAAACTGTTTTTT
cdr3_aa: CASSLERLEKLFF

d_call: -
cdr3_length: 14
j_call: TRBJ2-7
clone_size: -
v_call: TRBV11-3
cdr3_nt: TGTGCCAGCAGCCACCGGGACTTACCATACGAGCAGTACTTC
cdr3_aa: CASSHRDLPYEQYF

d_call: -
cdr3_length: 14
j_call: TRBJ2-7
clone_size: few
v_call: TRBV27
cdr3_nt: TGTGCCAGCAGTGGGACCTCGATCTCCTACGAGCAGTACTTC
cdr3_aa: CASSGTSISYEQYF

d_call: -
cdr3_length: 16
j_call: TRBJ1-2
clone_size: -
v_call: TRBV4-3
cdr3_nt: TGCGCCAGCAGCCAAGATGGGGGGACCCCCGGGGAGGTGGCTCGATTC
cdr3_aa: CASSQDGGTPGEVARF

d_call: -
cdr3_length: 14
j_call: TRBJ1-6
clone_size: once
v_call: TRBV5-6
cdr3_nt: TGTGCCAGCAGCTTGGGCGGGAGTAATTCACCCCTCCACTTT
cdr3_aa: CASSLGGSNSPLHF

d_call: -
cdr3_length: 14
j_call: TRBJ1-1
clone_size: few
v_call: TRBV5-6
cdr3_nt: TGTGCCAGCAGCCATGTTACAGGCGGCGTTGAAGCTTTCTTT
cdr3_aa: CASSHVTGGVEAFF

d_call: -
cdr3_length: 14
j_call: TRBJ1-5
clone_size: -
v_call: TRBV4-3
cdr3_nt: TGCGCCAGCAGCCAAGTTCCAGGGGATCAGCCCCAGCATTTT
cdr3_aa: CASSQVPGDQPQHF

d_call: -
cdr3_length: 14
j_call: TRBJ2-7
clone_size: many
v_call: TRBV5-6
cdr3_nt: TGTGCCAGCAGCCCTTATCTCGACCTCTACGAGCAGTACTTC
cdr3_aa: CASSPYLDLYEQYF

d_call: TRBD2
cdr3_length: 15
j_call: TRBJ2-7
clone_size: -
v_call: TRBV28
cdr3_nt: TGTGCCAGCAGTTTATCAACCTACAGCGGGGACGAGCAGTACTTC
cdr3_aa: CASSLSTYSGDEQYF

d_call: TRBD1
cdr3_length: 18
j_call: TRBJ2-5
clone_size: -
v_call: TRBV28
cdr3_nt: TGTGCCAGCAAACCGATACGCCCCTGGGACAGGGGGGGAGAGACCCAGTACTTC
cdr3_aa: CASKPIRPWDRGGETQYF

d_call: TRBD1
cdr3_length: 16
j_call: TRBJ2-7
clone_size: -
v_call: TRBV13
cdr3_nt: TGTGCCAGCAGCGGGGAGAAGACAGGGGGCACCTACGAGCAGTACTTC
cdr3_aa: CASSGEKTGGTYEQYF

d_call: TRBD1
cdr3_length: 18
j_call: TRBJ1-6
clone_size: -
v_call: TRBV7-9
cdr3_nt: TGTGCCAGCAGTCACCGACAGGGGTCGAGCTCCTATAATTCACCCCTCCACTTT
cdr3_aa: CASSHRQGSSSYNSPLHF

d_call: -
cdr3_length: 15
j_call: TRBJ1-1
clone_size: -
v_call: TRBV27
cdr3_nt: TGTGCCAGCAGTTGTTCAGTGCGGGGGGCAACTGAAGCTTTCTTT
cdr3_aa: CASSCSVRGATEAFF